The clone carrying this T cell receptor beta chain was observed once. The trim removed 6 bases at V and 1 base at J, leaving 18 bases unmatched. The germline V gene has CDR1 LNHDA and CDR2 SQIVND (reference sequence). CDR3 length equals 20 residues. The study assigned cohorts using participant-reported clinical history. Generated by immunoSEQ multiplex PCR, the TCRdb table keeps only in-frame clones and is missing some. The sample contains 280,000 or so clones, roughly 89% of which appear only once. This entry belongs to a study of blood T cell repertoires in COVID-19. The rearrangement joins TRBV19 to TRBJ2-6; 7 bases map to TRBD1. The sample taken for sequencing was PBMCs or T cells enriched from blood (not recorded which). The source of this sequence is a woman in her 50s who had been exposed to COVID-19. The CDR3 reads CASSPLRARGYQSGANVLTF. CDR3 in DNA: TGTGCCAGTAGCCCCCTAAGGGCCAGGGGGTATCAGTCTGGGGCCAACGTCCTGACTTTC. The full variable domain, rest sourced from reference TRBV19 and TRBJ2-6, is DGGITQSPKYLFRKEGQNVTLSCEQNLNHDAMYWYRQDPGQGLRLIYYSQIVNDFQKGDIAEGYSVSREKKESFPLTVTSAQKNPTAFYLCASSPLRARGYQSGANVLTFGAGSRLTVL.